This paragraph reports one T cell receptor beta chain. Amplification of the TCR beta CDR3 regions used RNA transcripts (as template). Investigators did first-round RT-PCR with HTBI primers, then second-round multiplex PCR. TCRdb called the multiplex PCR reads again in MiXCR, with one record for every CDR3 protein. The sample shows about 550,000 distinct CDR3 sequences, approximately 35% of them seen only once. This entry belongs to a study of Graves' ophthalmopathy and Graves' hyperthyroidism. The sequence derives from an adult man with Graves' hyperthyroidism. Sequencing was carried out using peripheral blood or thyroid tissue (not recorded which).

The chain's CDR3 is CASSLFGGNQETQYF. The CDR3 DNA follows: TGTGCCAGCAGTTTATTCGGGGGTAATCAAGAGACCCAGTACTTC. The rearrangement uses TRBV12-3 or TRBV12-4 and TRBJ2-5; a possible D gene is TRBD2 (6 bases). V lost 2 bases and J 2 bases, leaving 12 bases between the germline ends. The CDR3 sequence is 15 residues long.